Given below is one T cell receptor beta chain in context. Its antigen is unknown. A read error may be the cause here, since a much bigger clone is one base away. The data are from a study of T-cell reconstitution after alpha-beta-depleted transplantation in children. General study points: The origin of high day-60 TCRbeta diversity in some patients lay in surviving recipient T cells and thymic progenitors. Several hundred rapidly expanded clones from non-depleted graft cells reportedly supplied alpha-beta T cells about two months post-transplant. T-cell counts and diversity at one year post-transplant came mainly from newly produced T cells.

The length of the CDR3 is 12 residues. Library preparation (for TCRbeta) was performed with unique molecular identifiers. TCRdb used MiXCR to reprocess the PCR reads, holding one entry per CDR3 protein. This sample has approximately 240,000 distinct CDR3 sequences, with about a tenth found just once. The source material was PBMCs, sampled before TCRalphabeta/CD19-depleted stem cell transplant. V and J are TRBV12-3 or TRBV12-4 and TRBJ1-2; D is unclear. This sequence was found in a child under two years old with acute myeloid leukemia, due to receive a stem cell transplant. The CDR3 DNA reads TGTGCCGGCAGTTTGGCGCTTCTTGGCTACACCTTC. It is translated as CAGSLALLGYTF.